This TCR beta chain was observed in a study of blood T cell repertoires in COVID-19. Study information: The United States, Italy and Spain were the sources of the acute and convalescent COVID-19 samples.

Per the authors' pipeline: Estimation of nucleated cell counts relied on the amplification of reference gene primers. Some clones are missing from TCRdb's copy, which holds only in-frame ones; the method was immunoSEQ multiplex PCR. V and J calls and clone size follow that table, whereas D and trimming were derived from the DNA. The sample has 30,000 to 50,000 clones, about 89% seen once. Material: peripheral blood. The TCR sequence derives from a woman in her 30s in a cohort sampled during active COVID-19.

Written as DNA, the CDR3 is TGTGCCTGGGCGAGAGAAAGGGGGAGTAATGAAAAACTGTTTTTT. This sequence encodes CAWARERGSNEKLFF. The chain is built from TRBV30 and TRBJ1-4, with D perhaps matching TRBD1 (6 bases). The CDR3 sequence is 15 residues long. CDR1 and CDR2 from the germline V gene are GTSNPN and SVGIG (reference sequence). The V and J ends lost 5 bases and 4 bases respectively, with 17 bases between them.